This TCR beta chain derives from a study of post-analysis software for immune sequencing data. Remarks on this clonotype: The antigen is unknown.

Tagging with unique molecular identifiers was a feature of the TCR beta cDNA libraries. TCRdb itself ran the PCR reads through MiXCR, one entry per CDR3 protein. The sample carries approximately 770,000 distinct CDR3 sequences, just over 45% recorded once. Findings and limits, study-wide: Roughly five TRBV segments were significantly more frequent in patients than in controls. TRBV5-6, TRBV5-1 and TRBV20-1 were among these segments.

The CDR3 runs to 19 residues. Germline trimming cut 0 bases from V and 1 base from J; bases unmatched to any gene: 9. CDR1 and CDR2 from the germline V gene are MNHEY and SVGEGT. This sequence was found in a girl aged 10 to 17 with multiple sclerosis. This sequence joins TRBV6-2 or TRBV6-3 and TRBJ2-3; TRBD2 matches 11 bases. Source material: blood. CDR3 nucleotides: TGTGCCAGCAGTTACTCTCCACTAGCGGGAGCTGTCGGCACAGATACGCAGTATTTT. Protein: CASSYSPLAGAVGTDTQYF.